One and the same sample provided the 15 T cell receptor beta chains below, sequenced in a study of T cell repertoires in cytomegalovirus infection. TCRdb recomputed calls from the reads with MiXCR, one row per CDR3 protein. This table has about 890,000 distinct CDR3 sequences, under 40% appearing once. These TCRs' antigens remain unknown. The input for sequencing was cultured CD8+ T cells from PBMCs, taken from culture after CMV antigen stimulation. These receptor sequences come from a human donor in good health (CMV status not recorded). Some clones in this sample may be carry-over from other donors' samples.

The table lists this clonotype with a few counts. The genes are TRBV18 and TRBJ2-4, with unresolved D. V was shortened by 0 bases and J by 0 bases, with 24 bases between the two germline ends. There are 21 residues in the CDR3. CDR1 is KGHSH and CDR2 is LQKENI in the germline V gene. The CDR3 nucleotides read TGTGCCAGCTCACCACCTGCTGATAATGATTCTATATTTCCAGCCAAAAACATTCAGTACTTC. It encodes CASSPPADNDSIFPAKNIQYF.

The chain employs TRBV6-1 and TRBJ1-4, with a possible D match to TRBD1 (5 bases). Trimming pared 0 bases from V and 7 bases from J, leaving 12 bases between. This CDR3 is 15 amino acids long. Germline V gene lookup returns CDR1 MNHNS and CDR2 SASEGT. This CDR3 reads CASSEARTTTEKLFF. The CDR3 DNA reads as TGTGCCAGCAGTGAAGCTAGGACAACGACTGAAAAACTGTTTTTT.

The rearrangement joins TRBV29-1 to TRBJ1-1; D unclear. V gave up 4 bases and J gave up 1 base, with 10 bases separating them. The CDR3 spans 13 residues. From germline, CDR1 is SQVTM and CDR2 ANQGSEA. The CDR3 bases are TGCAGCGTTGGTTCCCGGCAGAACACTGAAGCTTTCTTT. This encodes CSVGSRQNTEAFF.

Only a few counts were recorded for this clonotype. The CDR3 region has the DNA TGTGCCAGCAGCTTCATAACGAACACTGAAGCTTTCTTT. Protein: CASSFITNTEAFF. The chain links TRBV5-6 to TRBJ1-1; no firm D call. Germline lookup yields CDR1 SGHDT and CDR2 YYEEEE. The V end lost 2 bases, the J end lost 1 base, and 6 bases lay between the germline ends. This CDR3 region has 13 residues.

V is TRBV7-8 and J is TRBJ1-1, with a possible D match to TRBD1 (5 bases). Germline CDR1 is SGHVS and CDR2 is FQNEAQ. There are 13 residues in the CDR3. Trimming stripped 5 bases from V and 4 bases from J, with 11 bases between. CDR3 loop: CASSRRGSTEAFF. The CDR3 DNA follows: TGTGCCAGCAGCCGGAGGGGAAGCACTGAAGCTTTCTTT.

J is TRBJ2-7 and V is TRBV12-3 or TRBV12-4, with D perhaps matching TRBD2 (6 bases). This CDR3 is built from 14 residues. Trimming removed 5 bases at V and 3 bases at J, with 14 bases between. As DNA, the CDR3 is TGTGCCAGCAGTAGATCGGGGAGGTTCTACGAGCAGTACTTC. Translating gives CASSRSGRFYEQYF.

The table lists this clonotype with many counts. The rearrangement joins TRBV7-2 to TRBJ2-1; D possibly corresponds to TRBD1 (7 bases). Deletions cut 0 bases from V and 0 bases from J, with 12 bases between. Germline-derived CDR1 and CDR2 are SGHTA and FQGNSA. CDR3 length: 17 residues. The CDR3 spells CASSLAEGQNSYNEQFF. In nucleotides, the CDR3 is TGTGCCAGCAGCTTAGCGGAGGGACAGAACTCCTACAATGAGCAGTTCTTC.

J is TRBJ1-3 and V is TRBV14; 8 bases line up with TRBD1. This CDR3 is 17 amino acids long. After removal of 5 bases from V and 0 bases from J, the junction contained 9 bases not matched to a gene. Germline V CDR1 and CDR2: SGHDN, FVKESK. CDR3 in DNA: TGTGCCAGCAGCAGCCGACAGGGGCCCGTCTCTGGAAACACCATATATTTT. Amino acid sequence: CASSSRQGPVSGNTIYF.

This clonotype was detected only a few times. V and J are TRBV7-3 and TRBJ2-5; 9 bases agree with TRBD2. Germline V lookup: CDR1 SGHTA, CDR2 FQGTGA. The CDR3 runs 15 residues. V trimming: 1 base; J trimming: 5 bases; junction bases outside the gene matches: 5. The CDR3 bases are TGTGCCAGCAGCTTAATAGGCGGGGGGGCTGAGACCCAGTACTTC. This codes for CASSLIGGGAETQYF. Variable domain in full (rest from reference TRBV7-3 and TRBJ2-5): GAGVSQTPSNKVTEKGKYVELRCDPISGHTALYWYRQSLGQGPEFLIYFQGTGAADDSGLPNDRFFAVRPEGSVSTLKIQRTERGDSAVYLCASSLIGGGAETQYFGPGTRLLVL.

The table lists this clonotype with a few counts. The chain uses TRBV6-1 and TRBJ1-1; no reliable D call. The V gene lost 4 bases and the J gene lost 0 bases, with 12 bases spanning the gap. The CDR3 consists of 15 residues. Germline CDR1 is MNHNS and CDR2 is SASEGT. In DNA, the CDR3 is TGTGCCAGCAGTGTGGTTTATTTCATGAACACTGAAGCTTTCTTT. Its protein is CASSVVYFMNTEAFF.

J is TRBJ2-6 and V is TRBV9; D remains ambiguous. Trimming removed 0 bases from V and 4 bases from J, with 11 bases in between. CDR3 length equals 16 residues. In germline, CDR1 is SGDLS, CDR2 YYNGEE. The CDR3 sequence is CASSVDRAVGANVLTF. The DNA of the CDR3 is TGTGCCAGCAGCGTAGATAGGGCCGTGGGGGCCAACGTCCTGACTTTC. Looking up the rest from reference TRBV9 and TRBJ2-6 gives the full variable domain: DSGVTQTPKHLITATGQRVTLRCSPRSGDLSVYWYQQSLDQGLQFLIQYYNGEERAKGNILERFSAQQFPDLHSELNLSSLELGDSALYFCASSVDRAVGANVLTFGAGSRLTVL.

The table lists this clonotype with many counts. This chain connects TRBV19 to TRBJ1-5; perhaps TRBD1 as D (5 bases). This CDR3 region has 15 residues. Germline CDR1 is LNHDA and CDR2 is SQIVND (reference sequence). The ends were cut back, 7 bases at V and 6 bases at J, with 19 bases in the middle. CDR3 sequence reads: CASMMGRRIGQPQHF. As DNA, the CDR3 is TGTGCCAGTATGATGGGGCGGAGAATTGGTCAGCCCCAGCATTTT.

Worth noting for this clonotype: The junction does not match germline at one end; this may be a read error. The V and J genes are TRBV15 and TRBJ1-5, with D possibly being TRBD1 (6 bases). Germline values: CDR1 LNHNV, CDR2 YYDKDF (reference sequence). There are 16 residues in the CDR3. DNA of the CDR3: TGTGTCACCAGCAGAGACGGGACGGGGACAAAACAGCCCCAGCATTTT. Amino acid sequence: CVTSRDGTGTKQPQHF.

The genes are TRBV7-9 and TRBJ1-2; unclear D gene. Germline loops: CDR1 SEHNR, CDR2 FQNEAQ (reference sequence). V shed 6 bases and J shed 8 bases, with 10 bases lying between them. CDR3 length: 11 amino acids. This chain's CDR3 is CASSRAYGYTF. The CDR3 bases are TGTGCCAGCAGTAGGGCATACGGCTACACCTTC.

Only one count was recorded for this clonotype. The V call is TRBV29-1, the J call TRBJ1-2; D remains unclear. This CDR3 is 15 amino acids long. V gave up 3 bases and J gave up 3 bases, with 17 bases separating them. Per germline, CDR1 SQVTM and CDR2 ANQGSEA. CDR3: CSVDRSTRSDYGYTF. DNA of the CDR3: TGCAGCGTTGATCGCTCTACGCGCAGCGACTATGGCTACACCTTC.